What follows describes a single T cell receptor (beta chain). The antigen is undetermined. These data are taken from a study of shared clonotypes between healthy human individuals. Study background: The donors, a couple of women and three men, were aged 18 to 49. Study findings and constraints: Rarefaction analysis demonstrated incomplete sorted-subset sequencing notwithstanding large depth. Against clonotypes common to all four donors, non-shared ones had lower generation probabilities.

The CDR3 is made up of 16 amino acids. V lost 5 bases and J lost 2; bases outside the gene matches: 7. From germline, CDR1 is SGHTA and CDR2 FQGNSA. Clones were sequenced by immunoSEQ multiplex PCR, and TCRdb holds only the in-frame ones, with some missing. Seen here are some 1 million clones, approximately 70% observed once, and the top ten hold about 1.5%. The source is a young man in good health. The material sequenced was memory CD4+ T cells sorted from blood. Subset given: CD45RA-negative fraction. The V call is TRBV7-2, the J call TRBJ2-5, with 11 bases identical to TRBD2. CDR3 nucleotides: TGTGCCAGCAGCGCTCGACTAGCGGGACGTCAAGAGACCCAGTACTTC. Its translation is CASSARLAGRQETQYF.